This T cell receptor (beta chain) was profiled in a study of blood T cell repertoires in COVID-19. Study-level information: Acute-phase and convalescent COVID-19 samples originated in the United States, Italy and Spain.

CDR3 length equals 15 residues. Germline values: CDR1 WSHSY, CDR2 SAAADI. Trimming cost V 6 bases and J 0 bases, with 9 bases left between them. In the authors' workflow: By means of reference gene primer amplification, nucleated cell counts were estimated. Only in-frame clones appear in the TCRdb table, and some are missing; sequencing was by immunoSEQ multiplex PCR. V and J calls and clone size are those listed in that table; D and trimming were worked out from the DNA. The sample contains approximately 380,000 clones, around 85% of which appear only once. Sequenced sample: peripheral blood. The source of this sequence is a young woman with acute or convalescent COVID-19. The chain links TRBV10-2 to TRBJ1-6; D not certain. CDR3: CASRGASSYNSPLHF. CDR3 DNA sequence: TGCGCCAGCAGGGGCGCCAGCTCCTATAATTCACCCCTCCACTTT.